There are a few counts of the clone carrying this T cell receptor beta chain. Its antigen remains unknown. This entry belongs to a study of blood T cells in healthy people across ages. Alongside a J-beta primer mix, a sample-barcoded 5' primer served in a second PCR lasting about 7 to 12 cycles. Every cDNA molecule bore a tag from a template-switch adaptor containing 12 random nucleotides. Every sample returned 2.5 million or more CDR3-containing paired-end reads. TCRdb fed the 5' RACE reads into MiXCR, producing one record per CDR3 protein. This sample has roughly 1.9 million distinct CDR3 sequences; roughly two fifths occur once, and the top ten carry roughly 24%. Study outcomes and limitations: Donor CMV status was unknown, possibly confounding expanded clonotype changes. Naive CD4+ cell counts and diversity both ran higher in long-lived than in aged donors.

Germline CDR1 reads DFQATT; CDR2 reads SNEGSKA (reference sequence). CDR3 size: 13 residues. Trimming left V 6 bases short and J 3 bases short, with 12 bases between. The sequenced sample consisted of blood. The receptor comes from a human donor in good health. This rearrangement joins TRBV20-1 to TRBJ2-1; tentatively, D is TRBD2 (6 bases). The CDR3: CSARDSIYNEQFF. The CDR3 region has the DNA TGCAGTGCGCGGGACTCGATCTACAATGAGCAGTTCTTC.